The clone carrying this T cell receptor beta chain was detected only a few times. The antigen is unknown. This CDR3 contains 15 residues. V gave up 4 bases and J gave up 6 bases, with 17 bases separating them. Germline CDR1 is SGHRS and CDR2 is YFSETQ. Using RNA transcripts as the source, TCR beta CDR3 regions were amplified. Carried out on the TCR CDR3, a first-round RT-PCR used the HTBI primer set. TCRdb ran MiXCR on the multiplex PCR reads and lists one entry per CDR3 protein. The table records around 300,000 distinct CDR3 sequences, approximately 15% of them present only once. Calling Graves' hyperthyroidism stable meant ophthalmopathy did not progress within 18 months. The data derive from a study of T cells in Graves' hyperthyroidism and ophthalmopathy. Findings and caveats of the study: The model forecast ophthalmopathy, anticipating it by a median around 6.9 months before onset. Blood held most thyroid clonotypes expanded above 0.001 frequency. By a 13 V-J model, ophthalmopathy was set apart from stable hyperthyroidism.

This clonotype originated in a woman aged 25-40 years with Graves' hyperthyroidism. Sequencing input: blood. The genes are TRBV5-1 and TRBJ1-3; D is undetermined. The CDR3 region has the DNA TGCGCCAGCAGCAAACGGGCCCCGTCGGTAAACACCATATATTTT. Protein sequence: CASSKRAPSVNTIYF.